The T cell receptor (beta chain) described here comes from a study of shared clonotypes between healthy human individuals. Study overall: For every donor, three CD4 naive, three CD4 memory, two CD8 naive and one CD8 memory plates were used.

This CDR3 comprises 14 residues. V shed 4 bases and J shed 3 bases, with 11 bases lying between them. CDR1 and CDR2 from the germline V gene are SGHTS and YDEGEE. This table comes from immunoSEQ multiplex PCR, and its TCRdb copy is limited to in-frame clones, with some not included. The sample contains millions of clones, 85% to 95% of which appear only once. The clonotype originates from a man between 18 and 29 years old in good health. Sequenced: naive CD4+ T cells sorted from blood. Stated subset: CD45RA+ positively selected. The chain is built from TRBV5-8 and TRBJ2-1; D uncertain. CDR3 nucleotides: TGTGCCAGCAGCCTCAGACAAGTCTACAATGAGCAGTTCTTC. Translated, it gives CASSLRQVYNEQFF.